This T cell receptor beta chain was captured in a study of T cell responses to AZD1222 COVID-19 vaccine. On this clone itself: Its antigen is currently unknown.

Method: immunoSEQ multiplex PCR; TCRdb's copy keeps in-frame clones and lacks some. The profile covers 180,000 or so clones, with roughly 94% appearing a single time and approximately 0.6% taken by the ten largest. Study conclusions and caveats: Clonal diversity was possibly underestimated, and white British individuals and females predominated among donors.

Germline-derived CDR1 and CDR2 are LGHDT and YNNKEL (reference sequence). The CDR3 contains 15 residues. V lost 0 bases to trimming and J lost 4 bases, with 13 bases between them. The receptor was derived from an adult in good health. The source was peripheral blood, collected on day 0 of AZD1222 vaccination. The chain combines TRBV3-1 (or the pseudogene TRBV3-2) with TRBJ2-7; tentatively, D is TRBD1 or TRBD2 (6 bases each). CDR3 loop: CASSQDTWGAYEQYF. Here the CDR3 DNA reads TGTGCCAGCAGCCAAGACACCTGGGGGGCTTACGAGCAGTACTTC.